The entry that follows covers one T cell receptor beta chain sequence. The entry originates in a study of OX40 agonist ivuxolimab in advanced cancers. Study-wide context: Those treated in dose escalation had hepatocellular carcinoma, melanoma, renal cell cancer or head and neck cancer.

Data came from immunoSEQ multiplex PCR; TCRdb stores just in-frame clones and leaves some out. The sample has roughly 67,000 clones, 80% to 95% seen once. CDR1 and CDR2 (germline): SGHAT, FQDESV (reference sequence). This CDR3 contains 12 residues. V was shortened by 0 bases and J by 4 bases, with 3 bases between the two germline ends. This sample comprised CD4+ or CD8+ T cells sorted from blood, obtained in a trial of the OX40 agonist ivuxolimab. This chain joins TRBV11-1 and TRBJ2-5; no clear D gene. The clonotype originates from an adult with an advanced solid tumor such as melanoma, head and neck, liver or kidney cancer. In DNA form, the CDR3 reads TGTGCCAGCAGCTTAGCGGGAGAGACCCAGTACTTC. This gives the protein CASSLAGETQYF.